The present entry profiles one T cell receptor beta chain with its context. The sample belongs to a study of T cell responses to AZD1222 COVID-19 vaccine. The protocol was immunoSEQ multiplex PCR, while the TCRdb copy is restricted to in-frame clones and leaves out a portion. The table lists roughly 120,000 clones, roughly 87% of them singletons, with roughly 10% in the top ten. This CDR3 region has 13 residues. V shed 6 bases and J shed 4 bases, with 12 bases lying between them. The clonotype originates from an adult in good health. J is TRBJ2-3 and V is TRBV5-3, with D perhaps given as TRBD1 or TRBD2 (6 bases each). TRBV5-3 is noted as an ORF with a role that remains uncertain. The sequences come from peripheral blood, collected on day 0 of AZD1222 vaccination. For the CDR3, the DNA is TGTGCCAGAACGGGGGCGGGTTCAGATACGCAGTATTTT. This encodes CARTGAGSDTQYF.